Reported below is one T cell receptor (beta chain). The antigen is unknown. V was clipped by 3 bases and J by 0 bases, with 6 bases between them. Germline V gene data show CDR1 as MDHEN and CDR2 as SYDVKM. The CDR3 has 15 residues. This entry comes from a study of T cell responses to AZD1222 COVID-19 vaccine. Study findings and constraints: Females outnumbered males among donors, who were mostly white British; clonal diversity was possibly underestimated. The peak T cell response came first, and repertoires were sampled only after it. The study reported that nearly half of spike-specific TCRs target unmutated variant regions.

Generated by immunoSEQ multiplex PCR, the TCRdb table keeps only in-frame clones and is missing some. The profile shows some 130,000 clones, approximately 91% of them singletons. The TCR comes from an adult who received the AZD1222 COVID-19 vaccine. The V call is TRBV28, the J call TRBJ2-6; no clear D gene. The source material was peripheral blood, sampled 28 days after the second AZD1222 dose. The CDR3 DNA reads TGTGCCAGCAGTTTTTCGGGCTCTGGGGCCAACGTCCTGACTTTC. This encodes CASSFSGSGANVLTF.